The 2 T cell receptor beta chains below come from one sample, sequenced in a study of CD8 T cells in ankylosing spondylitis. Study results and limitations: Several highly homologous variants made up a TCR beta motif that seemed to typify ankylosing spondylitis blood.

Their antigens remain unidentified. MiXCR, applied by TCRdb to the 5' RACE reads, yields one record per CDR3 protein. The data contain 220,000 or so distinct CDR3 sequences, around 18% of them seen just once; the ten biggest clones take up about 42%. Sequences were obtained from blood, either unsorted or a sorted T cell fraction (not recorded which). These receptors were obtained from a male donor with ankylosing spondylitis.

In its sample, this clonotype was seen many times. The V gene is TRBV12-3 or TRBV12-4, the J gene TRBJ2-2; no definite D call. The V and J ends lost 5 bases and 1 base respectively, with 8 bases between them. The CDR3 extends over 14 amino acids. As DNA, the CDR3 is TGTGCCAGCAGTCCCAACGGGAACACCGGGGAGCTGTTTTTT. Protein: CASSPNGNTGELFF.

V and J are TRBV20-1 and TRBJ2-3; D might be TRBD1 (6 bases). Between the trimmed V and J ends, which lost 6 bases and 4 bases, there was a span of 29 bases. Looked up from germline, CDR1 is DFQATT and CDR2 is SNEGSKA (reference sequence). There are 18 residues in the CDR3. CDR3: CSARTLNRDHYSSDTQYF. CDR3 coding DNA: TGCAGTGCACGAACCTTAAACAGGGACCACTACAGTTCAGATACGCAGTATTTT.